The 9 T cell receptor beta chains given below trace back to one sample, sequenced in a study of T cell responses to AZD1222 COVID-19 vaccine. Sequencing was performed with immunoSEQ multiplex PCR; in TCRdb, only in-frame clones are kept and a portion is missing. The table lists fewer than 130,000 clones, about 87% of them singletons. Sequencing used peripheral blood, obtained on day 0 of AZD1222 vaccination. Every receptor here comes from an adult in good health.

The CDR3 coding sequence is TGTGCCAGCAGTCCCGCGGGGGGTGGCTACACCTTC. Translated, it gives CASSPAGGGYTF. This sequence joins TRBV27 and TRBJ1-2, with TRBD1 as a possible D gene (5 bases). Looked up from germline, CDR1 is MNHEY and CDR2 is SMNVEV (reference sequence). The CDR3 runs 12 residues. Trimming took off 5 bases at V and 7 bases at J, with 11 bases between the two ends.

The chain recombines TRBV19 with TRBJ1-2; 7 nucleotides agree with TRBD1. Looked up from germline, CDR1 is LNHDA and CDR2 is SQIVND (reference sequence). The CDR3 runs 13 residues. After removal of 8 bases from V and 4 bases from J, the junction contained 7 bases not matched to a gene. The CDR3 sequence: CASLARDSYGYTF. In DNA form, the CDR3 reads TGTGCCAGTTTAGCCCGGGACAGCTATGGCTACACCTTC.

The V gene is TRBV14, the J gene TRBJ2-2, with D perhaps assigned TRBD1 or TRBD2 (5 bases each). The V gene lost 2 bases and the J gene lost 1 base, with 8 bases spanning the gap. CDR1 and CDR2 (germline): SGHDN, FVKESK. The CDR3 is 15 residues long. CDR3 residues: CASSQWGRNTGELFF. Here the CDR3 DNA reads TGTGCCAGCAGCCAATGGGGGAGGAACACCGGGGAGCTGTTTTTT.

The V gene is TRBV6-1, the J gene TRBJ1-3, with D uncertain. V lost 2 bases, J lost 0 bases, and 11 bases lay in between. CDR1 MNHNS and CDR2 SASEGT come from the germline V gene. The CDR3 extends over 16 amino acids. This CDR3 is CASSEYPPSSGNTIYF. Written as DNA, the CDR3 is TGTGCCAGCAGTGAATATCCCCCAAGCTCTGGAAACACCATATATTTT.

This chain connects TRBV7-2 to TRBJ1-5; D is unclear. Trimming cost V 1 base and J 2 bases, with 9 bases left between them. From germline, CDR1 is SGHTA and CDR2 FQGNSA. This CDR3 is 15 amino acids long. CDR3 loop: CASSLEGSGNQPQHF. DNA for the CDR3: TGTGCCAGCAGCTTAGAGGGTAGCGGCAATCAGCCCCAGCATTTT.

V gene TRBV7-2 combines with J gene TRBJ2-7; 7 bases line up with TRBD1. CDR3 size: 14 residues. The V segment lost 3 bases and the J segment 2 bases; nucleotides outside the gene matches: 4. The germline gives CDR1 SGHTA, CDR2 FQGNSA. The CDR3 loop reads CASSFTGTAYEQYF. The CDR3 DNA follows: TGTGCCAGCAGCTTTACTGGGACAGCCTACGAGCAGTACTTC. The variable domain in full, completed from reference TRBV7-2 and TRBJ2-7, reads GAGVSQSPSNKVTEKGKDVELRCDPISGHTALYWYRQSLGQGLEFLIYFQGNSAPDKSGLPSDRFSAERTGGSVSTLTIQRTQQEDSAVYLCASSFTGTAYEQYFGPGTRLTVT.

This clone was seen just once. The rearrangement links TRBV18 to TRBJ2-1, with TRBD2 matching over 13 bases. The germline CDR1 and CDR2 sequences are KGHSH and LQKENI. The V and J ends lost 6 bases and 8 bases, in that order; junction bases with no gene match: 10. This CDR3 comprises 16 residues. The CDR3 sequence is CASSGWTSGSFHEQFF. The CDR3 nucleotides read TGTGCCAGCTCCGGTTGGACTAGCGGGAGTTTCCATGAGCAGTTCTTC.

The rearrangement joins TRBV19 to TRBJ2-1; unclear D gene. This CDR3 is 13 amino acids long. CDR1 is LNHDA, CDR2 SQIVND, per germline (reference sequence). Trimming took off 6 bases at V and 9 bases at J, with 15 bases between the two ends. The CDR3 DNA reads as TGTGCCAGTAGCCCCGTAGGGTACGGTGAGCAGTTCTTC. It translates to CASSPVGYGEQFF.

This chain joins TRBV5-4 and TRBJ2-3; D may correspond to TRBD1 or TRBD2 (5 bases each). V shed 4 bases and J shed 6 bases, with 9 bases lying between them. The CDR3 length is 12 residues. The V gene's germline CDR1 is SGHNT and CDR2 YYREEE (reference sequence). This CDR3 is CASSMGEDTQYF. CDR3 nucleotide sequence: TGTGCCAGCAGCATGGGGGAGGATACGCAGTATTTT.